This T cell receptor beta chain was sequenced during a study of shared clonotypes between healthy human individuals. For the study at large: Per donor, three plates held CD4 naive cells, three held CD4 memory, two held CD8 naive and one held CD8 memory.

TCRdb's copy holds only in-frame clones and misses some; the assay was immunoSEQ multiplex PCR. This sample carries about 1.5 million clones, around 97% of them seen once, and the ten largest clones take roughly 1.2%. CDR1 and CDR2 (germline): SEHNR, FQNEAQ (reference sequence). There are 13 residues in the CDR3. V was trimmed by 5 bases and J by 1 base, leaving 8 bases between them. Sequenced sample: naive CD4+ T cells sorted from blood. Subset given: CD45RA+ positively selected. The chain is built from TRBV7-9 and TRBJ1-1; no clear D. The clonotype was recovered from a man younger than 40 in good health. CDR3 amino acids: CASSQSRNTEAFF. Here the CDR3 DNA reads TGTGCCAGCAGCCAGAGCAGGAACACTGAAGCTTTCTTT. Drawing the rest from reference TRBV7-9 and TRBJ1-1, the complete variable domain is DTGVSQNPRHKITKRGQNVTFRCDPISEHNRLYWYRQTLGQGPEFLTYFQNEAQLEKSRLLSDRFSAERPKGSFSTLEIQRTEQGDSAMYLCASSQSRNTEAFFGQGTRLTVV.